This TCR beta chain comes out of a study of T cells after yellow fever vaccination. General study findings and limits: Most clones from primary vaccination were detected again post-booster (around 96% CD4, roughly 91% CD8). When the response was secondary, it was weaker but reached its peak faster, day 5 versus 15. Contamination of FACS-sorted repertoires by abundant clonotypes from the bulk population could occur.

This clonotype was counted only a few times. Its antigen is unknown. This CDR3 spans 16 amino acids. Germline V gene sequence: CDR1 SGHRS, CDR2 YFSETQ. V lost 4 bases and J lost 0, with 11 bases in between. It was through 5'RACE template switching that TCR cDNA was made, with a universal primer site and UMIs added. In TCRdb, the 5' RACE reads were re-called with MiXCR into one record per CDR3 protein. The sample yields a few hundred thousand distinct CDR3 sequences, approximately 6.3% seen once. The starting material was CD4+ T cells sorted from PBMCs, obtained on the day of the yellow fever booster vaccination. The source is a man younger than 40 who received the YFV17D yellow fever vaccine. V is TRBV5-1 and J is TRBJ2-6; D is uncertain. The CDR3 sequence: CASSQITLSGANVLTF. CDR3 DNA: TGCGCCAGCAGCCAAATAACACTCTCTGGGGCCAACGTCCTGACTTTC.